A selection of T cell receptor beta chains follows, all from one sample in a study of T cells in Graves' hyperthyroidism and ophthalmopathy. TCRdb ran MiXCR on the multiplex PCR reads and lists one entry per CDR3 protein. Altogether hundreds of thousands of distinct CDR3 sequences are present, about two fifths being singletons, with the ten largest covering 8% to 9%. Material: blood. These receptors were collected from a man between 18 and 29 years old with Graves' hyperthyroidism. Both conserved end residues are part of each CDR3. A D gene is named only where the DNA matches it firmly. Size tells how often a clone was seen (once, few, many) or the class of an expanded clone, and some rows leave it out.

v_gene	j_gene	abundance	d_gene	CDR3aa	CDR3nt
TRBV20-1	TRBJ2-7	few	TRBD1	CSASQDRGYEQYF	TGCAGTGCTAGCCAGGACAGGGGCTACGAGCAGTACTTC
TRBV15	TRBJ1-5	-	TRBD1	CATSAGQGYEQPQHF	TGTGCCACCAGCGCGGGACAGGGATACGAGCAGCCCCAGCATTTT
TRBV20-1	TRBJ2-7	many	TRBD2	CSAPLASGKEQYF	TGCAGTGCCCCCCTGGCTAGCGGGAAGGAGCAGTACTTC
TRBV29-1	TRBJ1-1	many	-	CSVRTVNTEAFF	TGCAGCGTCCGGACAGTGAACACTGAAGCTTTCTTT
TRBV11-3	TRBJ2-5	few	TRBD2	CASSQLAGGSETQYF	TGTGCCAGCAGCCAACTAGCGGGGGGTAGTGAGACCCAGTACTTC
TRBV18	TRBJ1-1	few	TRBD1	CASCLTGGPNTEAFF	TGTGCCAGCTGCCTTACAGGGGGCCCCAACACTGAAGCTTTCTTT
TRBV5-1	TRBJ2-7	-	-	CASSLDKPTIYEQYF	TGCGCCAGCAGCTTAGACAAGCCCACCATCTACGAGCAGTACTTC
TRBV4-3	TRBJ2-2	few	-	CASSQERDAAGELFF	TGCGCCAGCAGCCAAGAGAGGGACGCGGCCGGGGAGCTGTTTTTT
TRBV11-3	TRBJ2-5	few	TRBD2	CASTPGRDQETQYF	TGTGCCAGCACCCCTGGGAGGGACCAAGAGACCCAGTACTTC
TRBV29-1	TRBJ1-1	-	-	CSVERHTEAFF	TGCAGCGTTGAACGCCACACTGAAGCTTTCTTT
TRBV30	TRBJ2-5	few	-	CACLQETQYF	TGTGCCTGCTTACAAGAGACCCAGTACTTC
TRBV5-6	TRBJ1-1	-	-	CASSFPGPMNTEAFF	TGTGCCAGCAGCTTTCCGGGACCCATGAACACTGAAGCTTTCTTT
TRBV29-1	TRBJ1-1	many	-	CSVDQRNTEAFF	TGCAGCGTCGACCAGAGGAACACTGAAGCTTTCTTT
TRBV27	TRBJ1-6	few	-	CASSYRPNSPLHF	TGTGCCAGCAGTTACCGCCCGAATTCACCCCTCCACTTT
TRBV7-9	TRBJ2-7	-	-	CASSREDSQPYEQYF	TGTGCCAGCAGTCGGGAGGACAGCCAACCGTACGAGCAGTACTTC
TRBV3-1	TRBJ2-5	-	TRBD2	CASSQVWASGPEETQYF	TGTGCCAGCAGCCAAGTGTGGGCTAGCGGACCCGAAGAGACCCAGTACTTC
TRBV6-1	TRBJ2-7	few	-	CASSSPRALYEQYF	TGTGCCAGCAGTTCCCCCCGGGCCCTTTACGAGCAGTACTTC
TRBV7-9	TRBJ2-7	few	TRBD2	CASSLAGTSASYEQYF	TGTGCCAGCAGCTTAGCCGGGACTAGCGCGAGCTACGAGCAGTACTTC
TRBV6-2/TRBV6-3	TRBJ2-7	few	-	CASSYATYYEQYF	TGTGCCAGCAGTTACGCGACTTACTACGAGCAGTACTTC
TRBV29-1	TRBJ2-6	many	-	CSVDSGTNGANVLTF	TGCAGCGTTGATTCCGGGACGAATGGGGCCAACGTCCTGACTTTC
TRBV7-9	TRBJ1-2	-	-	CASSPGGGDGYTF	TGTGCCAGCAGCCCCGGAGGGGGAGATGGCTACACCTTC
TRBV29-1	TRBJ1-4	many	TRBD1	CSVAWTGLNEKLFF	TGCAGCGTTGCCTGGACAGGGTTGAATGAAAAACTGTTTTTT
TRBV5-6	TRBJ2-7	-	TRBD2	CASTSGSSPEQYF	TGTGCCAGCACCAGCGGGAGCTCTCCCGAGCAGTACTTC
TRBV25-1	TRBJ2-7	-	-	CASSARDGTSTYEQYF	TGTGCCAGCAGTGCTAGAGATGGCACATCAACCTACGAGCAGTACTTC
TRBV10-3	TRBJ1-1	many	-	CAISPSVTEAFF	TGTGCCATCAGTCCATCTGTAACTGAAGCTTTCTTT
TRBV5-1	TRBJ1-4	-	-	CASSAGLLNEKLFF	TGCGCCAGCAGCGCGGGACTTTTAAATGAAAAACTGTTTTTT
TRBV7-2	TRBJ1-5	many	-	CASSLDSTVGNQPQHF	TGTGCCAGCAGCTTAGATTCTACAGTCGGCAATCAGCCCCAGCATTTT
TRBV7-6	TRBJ1-1	-	-	CASSLKTEQTEAFF	TGTGCCAGCAGCTTAAAGACAGAACAAACTGAAGCTTTCTTT
TRBV20-1	TRBJ2-7	few	-	CSARDGEGAYEQYF	TGCAGTGCTAGAGATGGCGAAGGGGCCTACGAGCAGTACTTC
TRBV29-1	TRBJ1-1	many	-	CSALELGTEAFF	TGCAGCGCCCTCGAGTTGGGCACTGAAGCTTTCTTT
TRBV11-2	TRBJ2-2	few	-	CASSSIQGRGAGELFF	TGTGCCAGCAGCTCCATACAGGGAAGAGGGGCCGGGGAGCTGTTTTTT
TRBV7-9	TRBJ2-7	many	TRBD1	CASSLAGTGHEQYF	TGTGCCAGCAGCTTAGCGGGGACAGGCCACGAGCAGTACTTC
TRBV12-3/TRBV12-4	TRBJ2-7	few	-	CASSLPYPSGEQYF	TGTGCCAGCAGTTTACCCTATCCCTCGGGCGAGCAGTACTTC
TRBV7-6	TRBJ2-3	once	-	CASSSTAVSTDTQYF	TGTGCCAGCAGCTCAACGGCGGTTAGCACAGATACGCAGTATTTT
TRBV10-3	TRBJ1-5	many	TRBD1	CAISEGTAGNQPQHF	TGTGCCATCAGTGAAGGGACAGCCGGCAATCAGCCCCAGCATTTT
TRBV12-3/TRBV12-4	TRBJ1-5	once	TRBD1	CASSLQGGYQPQHF	TGTGCCAGCAGTTTACAAGGGGGCTATCAGCCCCAGCATTTT
TRBV15	TRBJ1-5	many	-	CATSRDGVPQPQHF	TGTGCCACCAGTCGAGATGGGGTCCCCCAACCCCAGCATTTT
TRBV19	TRBJ2-2	-	TRBD2	CASSIAPSGGAGELFF	TGTGCCAGTAGTATAGCACCTAGCGGGGGGGCCGGGGAGCTGTTTTTT
TRBV13	TRBJ1-2	few	TRBD1	CASSSDRGGYGYTF	TGTGCCAGCAGCTCCGACAGGGGAGGCTATGGCTACACCTTC
TRBV4-1	TRBJ1-5	many	-	CASSLGRGNQPQHF	TGTGCCAGCAGCTTAGGCAGGGGCAATCAGCCCCAGCATTTT
TRBV9	TRBJ2-2	-	-	CASRSLSGGNTGELFF	TGTGCCAGCAGATCTCTTAGCGGAGGTAACACCGGGGAGCTGTTTTTT
TRBV20-1	TRBJ1-1	many	TRBD1	CSGTGTGYRAFF	TGCAGTGGTACCGGGACAGGGTATCGGGCTTTCTTT
TRBV7-9	TRBJ2-5	-	-	CASRIGEFQETQYF	TGTGCCAGCAGGATCGGGGAATTTCAAGAGACCCAGTACTTC
TRBV10-3	TRBJ2-6	few	-	CASRDDRHSGANVLTF	TGTGCCAGCAGAGACGACAGGCACTCTGGGGCCAACGTCCTGACTTTC
TRBV29-1	TRBJ2-7	-	TRBD2	CSVGLAGDTSEQYF	TGCAGCGTCGGACTAGCGGGGGATACGAGTGAGCAGTACTTC
TRBV20-1	TRBJ2-7	few	TRBD1	CSATDREKIYEQYF	TGCAGTGCTACGGACAGGGAAAAAATCTACGAGCAGTACTTC
TRBV11-2	TRBJ1-3	once	-	CASSFGSGGYSGNTIYF	TGTGCCAGCAGCTTCGGATCCGGGGGCTACTCTGGAAACACCATATATTTT
TRBV5-4	TRBJ2-2	-	TRBD2	CASSGTSGSSTGELFF	TGTGCCAGCAGCGGGACTAGCGGGAGCAGCACCGGGGAGCTGTTTTTT
TRBV10-2	TRBJ1-1	many	-	CASSEGDTREAFF	TGCGCCAGCAGTGAGGGGGACACCCGTGAAGCTTTCTTT
TRBV11-2	TRBJ1-2	few	TRBD1	CASSPRDRGLYGYTF	TGTGCCAGCAGCCCCCGGGACAGGGGCCTCTATGGCTACACCTTC
TRBV4-2	TRBJ2-2	few	-	CASSQFPGELFF	TGTGCCAGCAGCCAATTTCCCGGGGAGCTGTTTTTT
TRBV2	TRBJ1-6	-	-	CASSLTRRVSDNSPLHF	TGTGCCAGCAGTCTCACAAGGCGGGTTTCCGATAATTCACCCCTCCACTTT
TRBV29-1	TRBJ1-1	-	-	CSAGALNTEAFF	TGCAGCGCCGGGGCCTTGAACACTGAAGCTTTCTTT
TRBV10-3	TRBJ2-7	few	-	CASSDDPGQEGYEQYF	TGTGCCAGCAGTGACGATCCGGGCCAAGAGGGGTACGAGCAGTACTTC
TRBV2	TRBJ2-2	few	-	CASPYEGELFF	TGTGCCAGCCCCTACGAGGGGGAGCTGTTTTTT
TRBV9	TRBJ2-7	few	-	CASSPPRAGYYEQYF	TGTGCCAGCAGCCCCCCCAGGGCTGGATACTACGAGCAGTACTTC
TRBV4-1	TRBJ2-5	-	TRBD2	CASSQNPQRDETQYF	TGCGCCAGCAGCCAAAACCCCCAGCGGGACGAGACCCAGTACTTC